One sample yielded the 5 T cell receptor beta chains listed below, sequenced in a study of blood T cell repertoires in COVID-19. The data were produced by immunoSEQ multiplex PCR, yet TCRdb's version contains in-frame clones alone and is incomplete. The sample consists of under 250,000 clones, 80% to 90% of them appearing once. The specimen was PBMCs or T cells enriched from blood (not recorded which). The receptors come from a woman aged 18-29 years in a cohort exposed to, infected with or recovered from COVID-19 (not recorded which).

The chain is built from TRBV27 and TRBJ2-3; 8 bases map to TRBD1. This CDR3 is 15 amino acids long. After removal of 1 base from V and 5 bases from J, the junction contained 5 bases not matched to a gene. In germline, CDR1 is MNHEY, CDR2 SMNVEV (reference sequence). The CDR3 DNA reads TGTGCCAGCAGTTTATTCCAGGGGGCGGGAGATACGCAGTATTTT. Translating it yields CASSLFQGAGDTQYF.

The rearrangement links TRBV14 to TRBJ2-5; 7 bases match TRBD2. Germline CDR1 SGHDN, CDR2 FVKESK. Trimming took 4 bases from V and 2 from J; bases not matched to a gene: 4. The CDR3 runs to 14 residues. The CDR3 DNA reads as TGTGCCAGCAGCCTTCGAGCGGGGCAAGAGACCCAGTACTTC. Its protein is CASSLRAGQETQYF. Using reference TRBV14 and TRBJ2-5 for the parts outside the CDR3, the full variable domain is EAGVTQFPSHSVIEKGQTVTLRCDPISGHDNLYWYRRVMGKEIKFLLHFVKESKQDESGMPNNRFLAERTGGTYSTLKVQPAELEDSGVYFCASSLRAGQETQYFGPGTRLLVL.

This chain connects TRBV29-1 to TRBJ2-7, with D unclear. This CDR3 comprises 13 residues. Deletions cut 6 bases from V and 3 bases from J, with 15 bases between. The germline gives CDR1 SQVTM, CDR2 ANQGSEA. This chain's CDR3 is CSVAELPRYEQYF. The DNA of the CDR3 is TGCAGCGTAGCCGAACTACCCCGCTACGAGCAGTACTTC.

The J gene is TRBJ1-1, the V gene TRBV2, with D maybe TRBD1 (6 bases). This CDR3 has 15 amino acids. The V and J ends lost 6 bases and 0 bases respectively, with 14 bases between them. CDR1 is SNHLY and CDR2 is FYNNEI in the germline V gene. CDR3 region: CASRRVQGLNTEAFF. CDR3 nucleotide sequence: TGTGCCAGCAGGAGGGTACAGGGACTGAACACTGAAGCTTTCTTT.

The V gene is TRBV2, the J gene TRBJ1-2, with a tentative D call TRBD1 (6 bases). Trimming left V 1 base short and J 4 bases short, with 13 bases between. The germline V gene encodes CDR1 SNHLY and CDR2 FYNNEI. The CDR3 is 15 residues long. CDR3 loop: CASSEERQGIYGYTF. The CDR3 nucleotides are TGTGCCAGCAGTGAAGAGAGGCAGGGGATCTATGGCTACACCTTC.